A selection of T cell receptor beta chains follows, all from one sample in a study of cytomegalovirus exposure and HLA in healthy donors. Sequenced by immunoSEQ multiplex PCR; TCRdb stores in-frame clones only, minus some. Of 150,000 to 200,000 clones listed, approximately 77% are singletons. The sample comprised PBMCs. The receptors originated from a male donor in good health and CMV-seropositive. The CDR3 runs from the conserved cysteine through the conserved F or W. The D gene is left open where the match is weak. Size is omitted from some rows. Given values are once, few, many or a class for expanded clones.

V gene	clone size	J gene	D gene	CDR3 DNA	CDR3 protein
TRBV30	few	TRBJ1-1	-	TGTGCCTGGAGTGTAGGCAGGGCATCGTCTTTCTTT	CAWSVGRASSFF
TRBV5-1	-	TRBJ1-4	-	TGCGCCAGCAGCCTGATGGAAGGCTCGGAGGATGAAAAACTGTTTTTT	CASSLMEGSEDEKLFF
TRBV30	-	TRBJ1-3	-	TGTGCCTGGAGTCGGAGCGGGACACGAGGAAACACCATATATTTT	CAWSRSGTRGNTIYF
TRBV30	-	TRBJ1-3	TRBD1	TGTGCCTGGGACCGGGGACAGGGGTTTGGAAACACCATATATTTT	CAWDRGQGFGNTIYF
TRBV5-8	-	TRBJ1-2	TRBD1	TGTGCCAGCAGCTTGTCGGCCGGGACAGACTATGGCTACACCTTC	CASSLSAGTDYGYTF
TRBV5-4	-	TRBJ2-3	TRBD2	TGTGCCAGCAGCCCGACTAGCGGGGAAAGCACAGATACGCAGTATTTT	CASSPTSGESTDTQYF
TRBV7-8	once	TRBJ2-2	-	TGTGCCAGCAGTCCAGACAGAGTTAACACCGGGGAGCTGTTTTTT	CASSPDRVNTGELFF
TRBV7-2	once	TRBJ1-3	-	TGTGCCAGCAGCTTAGTCGGGGGAGGTGGAAACACCATATATTTT	CASSLVGGGGNTIYF
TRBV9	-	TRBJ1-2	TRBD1	TGTGCCAGCAGCGTAGCTCCGACAGGGGAGGACTATGGCTACACCTTC	CASSVAPTGEDYGYTF
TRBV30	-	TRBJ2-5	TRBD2	TGTGCCTGGAGTCCCGGGGCGGGGGGGCATGGGACCCAGTACTTC	CAWSPGAGGHGTQYF
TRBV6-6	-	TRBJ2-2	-	TGTGCCAGCAGTTACAGGGGGAACACCGGGGAGCTGTTTTTT	CASSYRGNTGELFF
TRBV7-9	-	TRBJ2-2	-	TGTGCCAGCAGCTTAGTGGGGAGCGTCGGGGAGCTGTTTTTT	CASSLVGSVGELFF
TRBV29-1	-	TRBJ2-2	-	TGCAGCGTTGAAGTGGGGCCTGCCGGGGAGCTGTTTTTT	CSVEVGPAGELFF
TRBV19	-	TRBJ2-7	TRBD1	TGTGCCAGTAGTATAAACGGACAGGGGTACGAGCAGTACTTC	CASSINGQGYEQYF
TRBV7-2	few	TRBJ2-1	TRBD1	TGTGCCAGCAGCGACGGGACAGGGTTATCTGAGCAGTTCTTC	CASSDGTGLSEQFF
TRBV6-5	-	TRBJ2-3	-	TGTGCCAGCAGTTACGGTAGCGGCACAGATACGCAGTATTTT	CASSYGSGTDTQYF
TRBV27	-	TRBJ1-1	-	TGTGCCAGCAGTTATACCGCGGGGGCCACTGAAGCTTTCTTT	CASSYTAGATEAFF
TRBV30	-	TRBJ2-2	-	TGTGCCTGGAAGACTGGGGGCGAGGACACCGGGGAGCTGTTTTTT	CAWKTGGEDTGELFF
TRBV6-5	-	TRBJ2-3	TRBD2	TGTGCCAGCAGTCCCACTAGCGGGGGGGCAGACACGCAGTATTTT	CASSPTSGGADTQYF
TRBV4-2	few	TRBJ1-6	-	TGTGCCAGCAGCCCGGGGGGGAATTCACCCCTCCACTTT	CASSPGGNSPLHF
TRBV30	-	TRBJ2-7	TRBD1	TGTGCCTGGAGTGCGGACAGGGTATTTTACGAGCAGTACTTC	CAWSADRVFYEQYF
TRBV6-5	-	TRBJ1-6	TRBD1	TGTGCCAGCAGTTACGGGGGGACAGATAATTCACCCCTCCACTTT	CASSYGGTDNSPLHF
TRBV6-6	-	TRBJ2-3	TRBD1	TGTGCCATTTCGAACCGGGACAGCGTCACAGATACGCAGTATTTT	CAISNRDSVTDTQYF
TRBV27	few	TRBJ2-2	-	TGTGCCAGTGGGTGGAGTGGCACCGGGGAGCTGTTTTTT	CASGWSGTGELFF
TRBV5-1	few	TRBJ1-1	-	TGCGCCAGCAGCTTGGAACAGTTCATAATGAACACTGAAGCTTTCTTT	CASSLEQFIMNTEAFF
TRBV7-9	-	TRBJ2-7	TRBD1	TGTGCCAGCAGCTTACCCGGGACAGGTTCCTACGAGCAGTACTTC	CASSLPGTGSYEQYF
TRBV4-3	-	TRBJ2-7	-	TGCGCCAGCAGCCAAGTGGGCAGGGTGGGCGAGCAGTACTTC	CASSQVGRVGEQYF
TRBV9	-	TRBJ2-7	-	TGTGCCAGCAGCGTATCAAACGGGGGAGAGCAGTACTTC	CASSVSNGGEQYF
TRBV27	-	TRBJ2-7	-	TGTGCCAGCAGTTCCCCCGCGTACGAGCAGTACTTC	CASSSPAYEQYF
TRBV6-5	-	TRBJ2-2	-	TGTGCCAGCAGCCTACAGGGAAACACCGGGGAGCTGTTTTTT	CASSLQGNTGELFF
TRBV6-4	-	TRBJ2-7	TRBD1	TGTGCCACCTTCCGGGACAGGGGATCGGGCGAGCAGTACTTC	CATFRDRGSGEQYF
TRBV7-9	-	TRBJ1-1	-	TGTGCCAGCAGCTTTGAAGGACAGAACACTGAAGCTTTCTTT	CASSFEGQNTEAFF
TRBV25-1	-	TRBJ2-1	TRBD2	TGTGCCAGCAGTTCACGGGTAGCGGGGGGGCGTATACATGAGCAGTTCTTC	CASSSRVAGGRIHEQFF
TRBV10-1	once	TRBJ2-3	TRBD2	TGCGCCAGCAGGCCAAGCGGGGGGACAGATACGCAGTATTTT	CASRPSGGTDTQYF
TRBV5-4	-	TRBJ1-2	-	TGTGCCAGCAGCTTGGTGCCCGGAGGTAACTATGGCTACACCTTC	CASSLVPGGNYGYTF
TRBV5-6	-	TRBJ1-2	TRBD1	TGTGCCAGCAGCTTCCGGGACAGGGGGTGGAACTATGGCTACACCTTC	CASSFRDRGWNYGYTF
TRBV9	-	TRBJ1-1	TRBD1	TGTGCCAGCAGCGGGGGGACAGGAGGGAACACTGAAGCTTTCTTT	CASSGGTGGNTEAFF
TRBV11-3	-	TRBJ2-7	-	TGTGCCACCAAGACAGTCCGGGCCTACGAGCAGTACTTC	CATKTVRAYEQYF
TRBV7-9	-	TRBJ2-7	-	TGTGCCAGCAGCCCCGGGGGAGTACCCTACGAGCAGTACTTC	CASSPGGVPYEQYF
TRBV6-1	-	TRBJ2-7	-	TGTGCCAGCAGTGAAGTAGGGGGCTACGAGCAGTACTTC	CASSEVGGYEQYF
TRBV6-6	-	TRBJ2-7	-	TGTGCCAGCAGTTACTCGGAGTCTTTCTACGAGCAGTACTTC	CASSYSESFYEQYF
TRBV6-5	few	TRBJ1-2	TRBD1	TGTGCCAGCAGTTCCCCGAACAGGGGGACGAGCTATGGCTACACCTTC	CASSSPNRGTSYGYTF
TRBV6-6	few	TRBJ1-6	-	TGTGCCAGCAGACGGGTGAACCGGGGACCCCTCCACTTT	CASRRVNRGPLHF
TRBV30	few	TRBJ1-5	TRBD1	TGTGCCTGGAGTGTATCGGGACAGGGTTGGCAGCCCCAGCATTTT	CAWSVSGQGWQPQHF
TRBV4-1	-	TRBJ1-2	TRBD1	TGCGCCAGCAGCCCATCCCAGGGGGCGATCCGCGGCTACACCTTC	CASSPSQGAIRGYTF
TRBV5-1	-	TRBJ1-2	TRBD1	TGCGCCAGCAGCCCGGGACAGGGAAGAGAGAGTGGCTACACCTTC	CASSPGQGRESGYTF
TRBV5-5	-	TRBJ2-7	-	TGTGCCAGCAGCGGAACAGGGAAAGAGCAGTACTTC	CASSGTGKEQYF
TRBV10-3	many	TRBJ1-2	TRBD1	TGTGCCATCGCCGGGGACAGTAACTATGGCTACACCTTC	CAIAGDSNYGYTF
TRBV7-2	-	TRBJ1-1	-	TGTGCCAGCAGCTTAGCGCCCAGGGTTTGGGGGCACACTGAAGCTTTCTTT	CASSLAPRVWGHTEAFF
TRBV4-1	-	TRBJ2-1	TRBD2	TGCGCCAGCAGCCAAGCACCCCCCGGGACTATGGGTGAGCAGTTCTTC	CASSQAPPGTMGEQFF
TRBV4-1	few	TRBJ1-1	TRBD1	TGCGCCAGCAGCCGCAAGGGGACAGCAAGCTTGAACACTGAAGCTTTCTTT	CASSRKGTASLNTEAFF
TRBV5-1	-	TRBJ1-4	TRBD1	TGCGCCAGCAGCTCCTTCGGGGACAGGGGAGAAAAACTGTTTTTT	CASSSFGDRGEKLFF
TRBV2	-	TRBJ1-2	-	TGTGCCAGCAGTGGGCAGGTATTACCTGGCTACACCTTC	CASSGQVLPGYTF
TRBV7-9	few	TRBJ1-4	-	TGTGCCAGCAGTCCGTGGCTGAATGAAAAACTGTTTTTT	CASSPWLNEKLFF
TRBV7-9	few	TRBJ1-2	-	TGTGCCAGCAGCTTAGACAGGGCTAACTATGGCTACACCTTC	CASSLDRANYGYTF
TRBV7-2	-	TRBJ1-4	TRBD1	TGTGCCAGCAGCCCTCGGGACAGATCGGAAAAACTGTTTTTT	CASSPRDRSEKLFF
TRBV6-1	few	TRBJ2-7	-	TGTGCCAGCAGTGAATGGCCTTCTAGCCTGGTCTTC	CASSEWPSSLVF
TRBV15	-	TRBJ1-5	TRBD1	TGTGCCACCAGCAGAGATCGGGGACAGGGGACCAATCAGCCCCAGCATTTT	CATSRDRGQGTNQPQHF